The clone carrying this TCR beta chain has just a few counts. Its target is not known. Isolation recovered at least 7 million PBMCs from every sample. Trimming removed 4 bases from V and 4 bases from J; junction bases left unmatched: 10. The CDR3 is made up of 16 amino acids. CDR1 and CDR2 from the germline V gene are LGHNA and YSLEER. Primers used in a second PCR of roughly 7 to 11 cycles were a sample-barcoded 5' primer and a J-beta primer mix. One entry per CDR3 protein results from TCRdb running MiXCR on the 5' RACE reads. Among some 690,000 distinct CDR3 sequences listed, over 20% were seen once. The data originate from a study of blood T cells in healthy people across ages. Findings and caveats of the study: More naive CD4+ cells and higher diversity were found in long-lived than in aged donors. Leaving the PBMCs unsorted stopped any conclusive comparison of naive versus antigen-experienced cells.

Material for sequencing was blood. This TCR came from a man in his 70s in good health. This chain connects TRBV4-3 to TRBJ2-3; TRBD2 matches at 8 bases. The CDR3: CASSLLAERLSDTQYF. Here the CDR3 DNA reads TGCGCCAGCAGCCTACTAGCGGAGAGGTTGTCAGATACGCAGTATTTT.